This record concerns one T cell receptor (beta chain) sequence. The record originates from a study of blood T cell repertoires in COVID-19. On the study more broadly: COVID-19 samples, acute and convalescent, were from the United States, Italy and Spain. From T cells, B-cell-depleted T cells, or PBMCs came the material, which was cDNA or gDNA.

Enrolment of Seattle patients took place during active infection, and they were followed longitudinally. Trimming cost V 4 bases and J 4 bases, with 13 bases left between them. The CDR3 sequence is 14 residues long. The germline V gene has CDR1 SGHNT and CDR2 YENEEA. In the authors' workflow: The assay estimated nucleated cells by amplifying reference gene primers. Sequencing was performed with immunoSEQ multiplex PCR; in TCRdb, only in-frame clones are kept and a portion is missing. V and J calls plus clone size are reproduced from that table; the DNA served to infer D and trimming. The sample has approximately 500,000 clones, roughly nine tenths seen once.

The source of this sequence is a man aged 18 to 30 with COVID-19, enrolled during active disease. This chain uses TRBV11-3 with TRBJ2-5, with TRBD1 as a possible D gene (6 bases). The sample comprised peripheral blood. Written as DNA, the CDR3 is TGTGCCAGCAGCTCCAGGGGCGAGGGAGAGACCCAGTACTTC. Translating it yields CASSSRGEGETQYF.